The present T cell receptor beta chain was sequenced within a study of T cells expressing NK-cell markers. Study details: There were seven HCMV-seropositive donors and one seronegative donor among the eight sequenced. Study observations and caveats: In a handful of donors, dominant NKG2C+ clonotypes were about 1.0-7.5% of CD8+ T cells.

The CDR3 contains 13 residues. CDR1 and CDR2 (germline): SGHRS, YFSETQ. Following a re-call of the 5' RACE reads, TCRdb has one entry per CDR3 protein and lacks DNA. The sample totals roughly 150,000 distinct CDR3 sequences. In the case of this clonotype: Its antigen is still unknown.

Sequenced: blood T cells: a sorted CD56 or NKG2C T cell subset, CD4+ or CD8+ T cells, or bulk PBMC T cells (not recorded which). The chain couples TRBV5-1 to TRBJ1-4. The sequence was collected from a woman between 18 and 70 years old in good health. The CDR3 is CASSLGQGEKLFF.